These T cell receptor beta chains were read from a single sample in a study of cytomegalovirus exposure and HLA in healthy donors. Sequenced by immunoSEQ multiplex PCR; TCRdb stores in-frame clones only, minus some. The data contain about 140,000 clones, roughly 74% of them seen just once; the ten biggest clones take up around 2.5%. The sample taken for sequencing was PBMCs. The receptor set was obtained from a woman younger than 35 in good health and CMV-seropositive. CDR3s leave out the opening cysteine and the closing phenylalanine or tryptophan.

CDR3 protein: AWSGIWGPSTEAF
V gene: TRBV30

CDR3 protein: ASSLGGRGRTNEKLF
V gene: TRBV7-2

CDR3 protein: ASSVRVNEKLF
V gene: TRBV6-1

CDR3 protein: ASRDPGGLISYEQY
V gene: TRBV27

CDR3 protein: ASSLQSSGNTIY
V gene: TRBV5-1

CDR3 protein: ASSMVQGAYNSPLH
V gene: TRBV19

CDR3 protein: ASRKNSGITDTQY
V gene: TRBV2

CDR3 protein: ASSRGQGADEQY
V gene: TRBV19

CDR3 protein: ASSFLMAGGEQY
V gene: TRBV11-2

CDR3 protein: ASSSPGRGYNEQF
V gene: TRBV5-4

CDR3 protein: ASTPGPRDRDGETQY
V gene: TRBV19

CDR3 protein: ASLRTGVGGTQY
V gene: TRBV27

CDR3 protein: ASSEFSGTGEYQETQY
V gene: TRBV6-1

CDR3 protein: ASSRITGNTEAF
V gene: TRBV4-1

CDR3 protein: ASSVGVSGGAGLSTGELF
V gene: TRBV9

CDR3 protein: ASSGPRGGLEQY
V gene: TRBV2

CDR3 protein: ASRRGATDTQY
V gene: TRBV7-2

CDR3 protein: AWSVPPWPEQY
V gene: TRBV30

CDR3 protein: ASSLVTGGAYEQY
V gene: TRBV5-1

CDR3 protein: ASSLETTNTEAF
V gene: TRBV11-2

CDR3 protein: ASSPKYRTGTSGGLYEQY
V gene: TRBV18

CDR3 protein: ASSPLGQQETQY
V gene: TRBV18

CDR3 protein: ASSSSTGGKTEAF
V gene: TRBV28

CDR3 protein: AWQRTGNTGELF
V gene: TRBV30

CDR3 protein: ASSDSGIYEQY
V gene: TRBV6-1

CDR3 protein: ASSQDWTGQETQY
V gene: TRBV4-1

CDR3 protein: ASRGSTGSTYNEQF
V gene: TRBV28

CDR3 protein: ASSLGGTGELF
V gene: TRBV5-1

CDR3 protein: ASSDLDTANYGYT
V gene: TRBV2

CDR3 protein: ASSRTPGGARETQY
V gene: TRBV11-2

CDR3 protein: ASSRKTSGESNEQF
V gene: TRBV5-4

CDR3 protein: ASSYGRGIDGYT
V gene: TRBV6-5

CDR3 protein: ASSLRTGASYT
V gene: TRBV7-8

CDR3 protein: ASSPRTGQLRWAEAF
V gene: TRBV28

CDR3 protein: ASSSREGPGANVLT
V gene: TRBV5-1

CDR3 protein: ASSEPGMGTEAF
V gene: TRBV6-1

CDR3 protein: ASSYEGSSYEQY
V gene: TRBV28

CDR3 protein: ASIPGTGYGYT
V gene: TRBV6-5